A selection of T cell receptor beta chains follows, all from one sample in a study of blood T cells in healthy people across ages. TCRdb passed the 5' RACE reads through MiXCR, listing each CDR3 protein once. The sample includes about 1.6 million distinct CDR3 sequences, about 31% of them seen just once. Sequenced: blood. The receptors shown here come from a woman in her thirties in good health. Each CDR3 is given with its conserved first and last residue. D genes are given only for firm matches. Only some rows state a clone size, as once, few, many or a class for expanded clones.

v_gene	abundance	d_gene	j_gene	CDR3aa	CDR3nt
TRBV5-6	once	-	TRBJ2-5	CANSLAAGELREQYF	TGTGCCAACAGCTTGGCGGCAGGCGAACTACGGGAGCAGTACTTC
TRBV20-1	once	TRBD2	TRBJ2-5	CSTSPGTSGETQYF	TGCAGTACTAGCCCTGGGACTAGCGGAGAGACCCAGTACTTC
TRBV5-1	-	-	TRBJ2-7	CANSLGRGTYEQYF	TGCGCCAACAGCTTGGGAAGGGGAACCTACGAGCAGTACTTC
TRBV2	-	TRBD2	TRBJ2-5	CASTSRGAGVQETQYF	TGTGCCAGCACTTCCCGGGGAGCGGGGGTACAAGAGACCCAGTACTTC
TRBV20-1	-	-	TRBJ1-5	CSASRIDQPQHF	TGCAGTGCTAGCCGGATAGATCAGCCCCAGCATTTT
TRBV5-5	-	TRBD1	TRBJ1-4	CASSFGQGFGTNEKLFF	TGTGCCAGCAGCTTTGGACAGGGGTTTGGAACTAATGAAAAGCTGTTTTTT
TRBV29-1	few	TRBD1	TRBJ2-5	CSVDEGTGRETQYF	TGCAGCGTTGATGAGGGGACAGGGAGGGAGACCCAGTACTTC
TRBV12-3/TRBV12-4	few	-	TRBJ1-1	CASSFSRLMAPRTGNTEAFF	TGTGCCAGCAGTTTTTCTCGGTTGATGGCGCCCAGAACTGGCAACACTGAAGCTTTCTTT
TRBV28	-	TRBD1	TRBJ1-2	CASSLSIDGRGNGYTF	TGTGCCAGCAGTTTATCAATTGATGGCAGGGGGAATGGCTACACCTTC
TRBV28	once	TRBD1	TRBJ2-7	CANGDRGYEQYF	TGTGCCAACGGCGACAGGGGGTACGAGCAGTACTTC
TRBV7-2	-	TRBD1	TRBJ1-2	CASRPGGSDYGYTF	TGTGCCAGCAGACCAGGGGGCTCCGACTATGGCTACACCTTC
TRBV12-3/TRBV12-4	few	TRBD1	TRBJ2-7	CASSWRDRGWEQYF	TGTGCCAGCAGTTGGCGGGACAGGGGATGGGAGCAGTACTTC
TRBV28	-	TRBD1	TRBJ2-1	CASSLFFGTGGRNEQFF	TGTGCCAGCAGTTTATTTTTCGGGACAGGGGGCAGGAATGAGCAGTTCTTC
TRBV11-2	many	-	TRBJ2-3	CASMAGTDTQYF	TGTGCCAGCATGGCGGGGACAGATACGCAGTATTTT
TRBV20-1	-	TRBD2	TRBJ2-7	CSADGTSGRRLNEQYF	TGCAGTGCTGATGGGACTAGCGGGAGAAGATTGAACGAGCAGTACTTC
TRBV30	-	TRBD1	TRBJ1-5	CAAGTGGNQPQHF	TGTGCTGCCGGGACAGGGGGCAATCAGCCCCAGCATTTT